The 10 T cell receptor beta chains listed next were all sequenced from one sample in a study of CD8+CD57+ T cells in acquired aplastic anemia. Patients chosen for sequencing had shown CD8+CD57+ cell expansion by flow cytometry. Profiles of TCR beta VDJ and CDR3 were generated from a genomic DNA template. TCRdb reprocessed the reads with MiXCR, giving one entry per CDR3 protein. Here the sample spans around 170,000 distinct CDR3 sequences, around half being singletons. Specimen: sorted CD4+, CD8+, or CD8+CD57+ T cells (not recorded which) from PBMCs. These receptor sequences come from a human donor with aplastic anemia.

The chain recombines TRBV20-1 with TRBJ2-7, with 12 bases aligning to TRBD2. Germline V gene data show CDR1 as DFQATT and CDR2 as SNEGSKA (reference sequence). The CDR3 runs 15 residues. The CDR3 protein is CSTMRLAGEIYEQYF. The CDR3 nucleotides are TGCAGCACTATGAGACTAGCGGGGGAAATCTACGAGCAGTACTTC.

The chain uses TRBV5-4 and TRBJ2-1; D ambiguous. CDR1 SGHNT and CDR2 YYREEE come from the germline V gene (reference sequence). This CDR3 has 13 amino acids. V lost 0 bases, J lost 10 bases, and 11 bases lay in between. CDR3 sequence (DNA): TGTGCCAGCAGCTTGGTAGGTTCCGAAGAGCAGTTCTTC. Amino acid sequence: CASSLVGSEEQFF.

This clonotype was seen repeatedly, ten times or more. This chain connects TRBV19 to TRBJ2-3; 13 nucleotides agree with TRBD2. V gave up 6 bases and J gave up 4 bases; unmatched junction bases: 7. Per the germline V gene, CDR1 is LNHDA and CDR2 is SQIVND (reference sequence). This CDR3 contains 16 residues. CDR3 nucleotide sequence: TGTGCCAGTAGAGAACTAGCGGGAGGGCTCGCAGATACGCAGTATTTT. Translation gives CASRELAGGLADTQYF.

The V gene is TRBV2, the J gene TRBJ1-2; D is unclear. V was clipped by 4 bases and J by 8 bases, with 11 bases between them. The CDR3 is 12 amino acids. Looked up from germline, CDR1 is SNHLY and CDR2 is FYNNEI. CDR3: CASSGRGGGYTF. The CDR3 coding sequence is TGTGCCAGCAGTGGACGGGGTGGAGGCTACACCTTC.

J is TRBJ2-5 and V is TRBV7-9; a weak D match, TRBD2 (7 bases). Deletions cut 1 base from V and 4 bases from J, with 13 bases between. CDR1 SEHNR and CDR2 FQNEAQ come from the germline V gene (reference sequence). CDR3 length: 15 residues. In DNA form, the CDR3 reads TGTGCCAGCAGCTTAGTCGGGGGGCGTCCAGAGACCCAGTACTTC. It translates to CASSLVGGRPETQYF.

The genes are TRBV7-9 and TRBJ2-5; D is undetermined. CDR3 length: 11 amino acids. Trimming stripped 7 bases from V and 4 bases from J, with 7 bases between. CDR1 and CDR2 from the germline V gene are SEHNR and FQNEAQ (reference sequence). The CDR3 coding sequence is TGTGCCAGCACCCCCACAGAGACCCAGTACTTC. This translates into CASTPTETQYF.

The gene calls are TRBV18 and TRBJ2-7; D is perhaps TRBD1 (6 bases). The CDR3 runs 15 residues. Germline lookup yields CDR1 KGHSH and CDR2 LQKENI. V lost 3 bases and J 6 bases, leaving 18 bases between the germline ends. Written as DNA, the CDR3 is TGTGCCAGCTCACCTCCTGGACAGTGGTTTCTCGAGCAGTACGTC. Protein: CASSPPGQWFLEQYV.

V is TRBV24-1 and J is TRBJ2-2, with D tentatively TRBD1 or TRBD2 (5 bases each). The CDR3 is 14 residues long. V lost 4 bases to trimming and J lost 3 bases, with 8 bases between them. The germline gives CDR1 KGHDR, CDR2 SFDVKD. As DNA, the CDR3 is TGTGCCACCAGTGACCGGGACCACACCGGGGAGCTGTTTTTT. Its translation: CATSDRDHTGELFF.

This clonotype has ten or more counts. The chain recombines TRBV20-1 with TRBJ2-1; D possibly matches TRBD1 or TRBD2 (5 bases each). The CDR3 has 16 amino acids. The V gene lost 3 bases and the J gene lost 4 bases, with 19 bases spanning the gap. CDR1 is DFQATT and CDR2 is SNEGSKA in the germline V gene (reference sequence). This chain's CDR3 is CSARPQVRAGYNEQFF. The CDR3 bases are TGCAGTGCTAGGCCCCAGGTCAGGGCGGGTTACAATGAGCAGTTCTTC.

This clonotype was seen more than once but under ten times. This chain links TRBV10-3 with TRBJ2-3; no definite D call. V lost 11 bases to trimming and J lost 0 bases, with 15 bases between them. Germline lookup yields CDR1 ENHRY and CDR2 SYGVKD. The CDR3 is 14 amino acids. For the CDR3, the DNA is TGTGCCGCTACACCTCAGCTAAGCACAGATACGCAGTATTTT. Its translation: CAATPQLSTDTQYF.